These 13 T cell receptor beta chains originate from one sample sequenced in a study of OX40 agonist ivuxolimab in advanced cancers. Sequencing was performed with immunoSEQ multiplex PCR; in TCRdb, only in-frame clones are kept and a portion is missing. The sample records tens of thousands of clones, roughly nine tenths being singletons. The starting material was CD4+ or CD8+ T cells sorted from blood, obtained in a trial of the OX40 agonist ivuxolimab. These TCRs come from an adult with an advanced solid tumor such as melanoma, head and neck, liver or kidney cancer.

The CDR3 DNA follows: TGTGCCAGCAGCGTAGCTACAGGGGGGAATTCACCCCTCCACTTT. This translates into CASSVATGGNSPLHF. The V call is TRBV9, the J call TRBJ1-6; TRBD1 agrees at 8 bases. With 0 bases clipped from V and 7 bases from J, the junction kept 3 bases outside the gene matches. This CDR3 spans 15 amino acids. Per the germline V gene, CDR1 is SGDLS and CDR2 is YYNGEE.

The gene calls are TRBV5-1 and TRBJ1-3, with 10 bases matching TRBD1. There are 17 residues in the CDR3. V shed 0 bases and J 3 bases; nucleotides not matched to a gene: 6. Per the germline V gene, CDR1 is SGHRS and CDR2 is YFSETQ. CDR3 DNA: TGCGCCAGCAGCTTGGGGTCCGGGACAGGGGATGGAAACACCATATATTTT. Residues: CASSLGSGTGDGNTIYF.

The CDR3 DNA sequence: TGTGCCATCAGTGAAGGAACTAGCGGGAGCACAGATACGCAGTATTTT. This translates into CAISEGTSGSTDTQYF. The V and J genes are TRBV10-3 and TRBJ2-3; 9 bases fit TRBD2. From germline, CDR1 is ENHRY and CDR2 SYGVKD. The CDR3 covers 16 residues. J lost 0 bases, V lost 3 bases, and 4 bases had no gene match.

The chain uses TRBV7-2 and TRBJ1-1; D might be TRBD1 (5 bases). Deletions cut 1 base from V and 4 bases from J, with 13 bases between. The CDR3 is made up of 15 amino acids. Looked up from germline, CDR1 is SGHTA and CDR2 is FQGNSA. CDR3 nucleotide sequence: TGTGCCAGCAGCTTAGTCACAGGTTCGGGCACTGAAGCTTTCTTT. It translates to CASSLVTGSGTEAFF.

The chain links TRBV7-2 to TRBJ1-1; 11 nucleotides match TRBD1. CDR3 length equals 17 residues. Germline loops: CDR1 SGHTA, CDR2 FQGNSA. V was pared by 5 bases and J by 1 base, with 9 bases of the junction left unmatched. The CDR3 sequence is CASSPTGQGARNTEAFF. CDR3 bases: TGTGCCAGCAGCCCTACCGGACAGGGGGCAAGGAACACTGAAGCTTTCTTT. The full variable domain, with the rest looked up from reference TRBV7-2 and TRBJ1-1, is GAGVSQSPSNKVTEKGKDVELRCDPISGHTALYWYRQSLGQGLEFLIYFQGNSAPDKSGLPSDRFSAERTGGSVSTLTIQRTQQEDSAVYLCASSPTGQGARNTEAFFGQGTRLTVV.

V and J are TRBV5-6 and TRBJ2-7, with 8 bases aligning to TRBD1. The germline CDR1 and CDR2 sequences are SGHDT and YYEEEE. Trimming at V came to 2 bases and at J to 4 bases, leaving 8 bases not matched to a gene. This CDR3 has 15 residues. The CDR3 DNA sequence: TGTGCCAGCAGCTTTGGGGACAGGATGATTTACGAGCAGTACTTC. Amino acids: CASSFGDRMIYEQYF. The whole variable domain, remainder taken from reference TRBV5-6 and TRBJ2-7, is DAGVTQSPTHLIKTRGQQVTLRCSPKSGHDTVSWYQQALGQGPQFIFQYYEEEERQRGNFPDRFSGHQFPNYSSELNVNALLLGDSALYLCASSFGDRMIYEQYFGPGTRLTVT.

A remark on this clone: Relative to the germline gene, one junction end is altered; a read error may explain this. The CDR3 nucleotides are TGTGCCTGCAGTGGAGGGGGGGATCAGCCCCAGCATTTT. It encodes CACSGGGDQPQHF. The chain couples TRBV30 to TRBJ1-5, with D perhaps matching TRBD1 (6 bases). The CDR3 extends over 13 amino acids. The germline V gene encodes CDR1 GTSNPN and CDR2 SVGIG (reference sequence). Looking up the rest from reference TRBV30 and TRBJ1-5 gives the full variable domain: SQTIHQWPATLVQPVGSPLSLECTVEGTSNPNLYWYRQAAGRGLQLLFYSVGIGQISSEVPQNLSASRPQDRQFILSSKKLLLSDSGFYLCACSGGGDQPQHFGDGTRLSIL.

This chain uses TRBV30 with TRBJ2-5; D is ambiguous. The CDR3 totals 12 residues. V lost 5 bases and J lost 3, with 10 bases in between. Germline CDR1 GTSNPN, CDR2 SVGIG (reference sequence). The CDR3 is CAWEAIKETQYF. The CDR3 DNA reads TGTGCCTGGGAGGCGATTAAAGAGACCCAGTACTTC. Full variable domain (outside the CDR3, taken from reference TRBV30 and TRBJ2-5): SQTIHQWPATLVQPVGSPLSLECTVEGTSNPNLYWYRQAAGRGLQLLFYSVGIGQISSEVPQNLSASRPQDRQFILSSKKLLLSDSGFYLCAWEAIKETQYFGPGTRLLVL.

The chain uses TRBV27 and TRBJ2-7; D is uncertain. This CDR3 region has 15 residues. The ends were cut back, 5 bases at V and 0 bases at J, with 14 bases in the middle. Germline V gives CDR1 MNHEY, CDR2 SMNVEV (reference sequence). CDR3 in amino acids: CASSDAPRSSYEQYF. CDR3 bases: TGTGCCAGCAGTGACGCCCCACGGAGCTCCTACGAGCAGTACTTC.

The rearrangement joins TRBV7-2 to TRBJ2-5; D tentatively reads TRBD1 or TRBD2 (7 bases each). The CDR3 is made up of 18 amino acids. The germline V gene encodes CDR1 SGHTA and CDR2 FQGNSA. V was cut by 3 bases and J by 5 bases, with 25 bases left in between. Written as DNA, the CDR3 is TGTGCCAGCAGCTTGATGCCCCGAGGGAGGGGGCGGGGGGAGACCCAGTACTTC. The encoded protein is CASSLMPRGRGRGETQYF.

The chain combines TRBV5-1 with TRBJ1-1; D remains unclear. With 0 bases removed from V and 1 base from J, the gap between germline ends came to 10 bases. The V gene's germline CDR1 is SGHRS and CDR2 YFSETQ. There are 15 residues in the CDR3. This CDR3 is CASSLGTTTNTEAFF. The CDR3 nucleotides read TGCGCCAGCAGCTTGGGTACCACTACGAACACTGAAGCTTTCTTT.

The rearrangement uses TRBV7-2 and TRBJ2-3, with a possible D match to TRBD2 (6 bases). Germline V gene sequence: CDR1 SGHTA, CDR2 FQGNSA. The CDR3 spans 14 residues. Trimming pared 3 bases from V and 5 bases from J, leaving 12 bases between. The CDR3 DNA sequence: TGTGCCAGCAGCTTCGGAGGGGCCGTAGATACGCAGTATTTT. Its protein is CASSFGGAVDTQYF.

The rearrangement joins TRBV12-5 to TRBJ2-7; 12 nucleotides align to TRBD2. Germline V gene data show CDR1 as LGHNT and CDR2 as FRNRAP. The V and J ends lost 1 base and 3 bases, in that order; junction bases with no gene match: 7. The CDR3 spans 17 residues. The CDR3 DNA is TGTGCTAGTGGTTTGGCGACTAGCGGGAGCGGGCACTACGAGCAGTACTTC. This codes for CASGLATSGSGHYEQYF. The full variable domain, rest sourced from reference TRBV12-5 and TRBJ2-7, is DARVTQTPRHKVTEMGQEVTMRCQPILGHNTVFWYRQTMMQGLELLAYFRNRAPLDDSGMPKDRFSAEMPDATLATLKIQPSEPRDSAVYFCASGLATSGSGHYEQYFGPGTRLTVT.